Below, one T cell receptor (beta chain) is given with its context. This CDR3 contains 16 residues. Germline-derived CDR1 and CDR2 are KGHDR and SFDVKD. Trimming left V 3 bases short and J 0 bases short, with 13 bases between. This specimen belongs to a study of blood T cell repertoires in COVID-19. Here immunoSEQ multiplex PCR was the method, and the copy in TCRdb shows in-frame clones only, minus some. The sample carries approximately 200,000 clones, roughly 80% recorded once. V and J are TRBV24-1 and TRBJ1-2; D might be TRBD1 (6 bases). The sample comprised PBMCs or T cells enriched from blood (not recorded which). This TCR came from a young woman who had recovered from COVID-19. CDR3 sequence: CATSDGGRVANYGYTF. DNA of the CDR3: TGTGCCACCAGTGATGGGGGCAGGGTAGCTAACTATGGCTACACCTTC.